This section outlines one T cell receptor beta chain sequence together with its context. Its target antigen remains unknown. There are no base qualities to consult, and no much larger clone falls within one base. The germline V gene encodes CDR1 SGHTA and CDR2 FQGNSA. Trimming takes 1 base off V and 2 bases off J; junction bases not matched to a gene: 4. Measured from the cysteine to the phenylalanine, the CDR3 is 16 residues long. Here the CDR3 DNA is all that survives: 48 bases in frame from base 1. This record belongs to a study of cytomegalovirus exposure and HLA in healthy donors (dated by TCRdb to the late 2010s). Regarding the complete study: According to an earlier analysis of several hundred of the donors, roughly 180 million T cells yielded roughly 110 million unique TCR beta sequences and around 300 Gb of sequence data. An earlier analysis of 500 to 750 of the donors applied high-throughput TCR beta sequencing to assess whether each TCR beta V gene segment acted as functional or pseudogenic. In addition to the first cohort of 666 subjects, a separate validation cohort of 120 different subjects was used. Alongside the repertoire data, information on donor age, sex, ethnicity and CMV serostatus was compiled. Class I and class II HLA loci were covered by the typing at four-digit resolution. To predict cytomegalovirus infection status, the study brought together high-throughput TCR immunosequencing, statistical association of individual TCRs with disease status, and machine learning. A later analysis re-analyzed previously published TCR beta repertoires from 600 to 850 donors and added high-resolution HLA genotyping to study TCR occurrence patterns. The study used immunosequencing to profile the T cell repertoires of more than 650 subjects and linked those repertoires to cytomegalovirus serostatus. The study aimed to test whether cataloging public T cell receptors could reveal signatures of past pathogen exposure. A later genetic analysis used genome-wide SNP genotypes for about 60% of the roughly 700 donors, treating that subset as a discovery cohort. Among around 400 genotyped donors of the cohort, an average of around 240,000 unique TCR beta nucleotide sequences were sequenced per donor, roughly 18% of them non-productive. A few DR-DQ haplotypes were treated as single units for association and clustering because of strong linkage in the cohort. Rather than using new phenotypic data, the later analysis identified candidate immune exposures from TCR beta sequences and from how often those sequences occurred across donors. Of the roughly 410 genotyped donors, over 80% were placed in the genetic ancestry cluster associated with self-reported Caucasian donors. The number of typed donors differed by locus: roughly 629-640 for A, B, C, DRB1 and DQB1; about 520 for DQA1; 606 for DPA1; and 450 to 480 for DPB1. About 300 gigabases of sequencing data and approximately 84 million unique TCR sequences were included in an early release covering roughly 600 HLA-typed donors. All discovery cohort repertoires had been generated using a single sequencing platform.

The cohort was made up of approximately 670 healthy bone marrow donors. At the time of sampling, all cohort members were nominally healthy, though unrecorded immune exposures were likely present. The donor tested CMV seropositive and was one of the 289 seropositive cohort members. Every donor gave a peripheral blood sample, and the peripheral blood mononuclear cells from that sample were used for TCR beta sequencing. The Qiagen DNeasy Blood Extraction Kit was used to extract genomic DNA from the blood cell samples. The full study reports these points: A total of fewer than 200 TCR beta chains were listed by the study as associated with cytomegalovirus. A few of the identified cytomegalovirus-associated TCR beta chains were confirmed in vitro to be specific for cytomegalovirus antigens. Across donors, most TCR sequences were observed very rarely, whereas some public TCRs were present in many individuals. Sequencing depth was assumed to be roughly uniform across donors in the presence/absence analyses, though that assumption may not hold. The only immune exposure information available for the cohort was CMV serostatus. In an earlier analysis of approximately 600 of the donors, most TCR beta V segments were observed in productive rearrangements about 87% or about 30% of the time, broadly matching IMGT annotations. Strong co-occurrence of HLA alleles, especially DR and DQ, made assigning TCR associations to individual alleles difficult. According to a later analysis, most CMV-associated TCR beta chains appeared to be HLA-restricted, and the HLA associations seemed to be driven largely by CMV exposure. Specific HLA alleles were associated with about 17,000 TCR beta sequences at a false discovery rate of 0.05 in a later analysis. A further reported finding was that TCR beta sequences accurately predicted the HLA-A and HLA-B alleles for most subjects in the first cohort. In a later analysis, HLA-associated TCR beta chains showed more clonal expansion and lower generation probabilities than non-associated chains that were equally common. In a later genetic analysis, fewer N-insertions in productive TCRs were reported among donors in an Asian-associated ancestry cluster than the roughly 670-donor mean. The authors suggested that the approach could potentially be extended to other disease states and immunological phenotypes. Linkage disequilibrium might explain the correlated functional status among segregating V segments, but an unknown experimental factor could not be ruled out. Some IMGT-functional V segments, including TRBV6-2 and TRBV6-3, could not be distinguished by the 87-base-pair reads and were therefore excluded. Because counts were too low, roughly 16 rarely observed V segments, including chromosome 9 orphons, were excluded from the earlier analysis of around 640 of the donors. The sequencing pipeline was judged likely to have produced a cluster of highly shared sequence variants as a technical artifact. In a later analysis, TCR association rates were found to vary across HLA loci, with the most associated TCRs seen for DRB1 alleles and the fewest for HLA-C alleles. Only TCR beta chains were sequenced in this cohort, and the absence of alpha or paired-chain data limited detectable features. V-gene and J-gene trimming of TCR beta chains was associated with a missense DCLRE1C variant in a later genetic analysis, and the association was replicated in an independent cohort. HLA typing was unavailable for some donors at each locus, so association tests used only the typed subset. Cytomegalovirus status was reported to be diagnosed by the classifier with high specificity and sensitivity in both the original and validation cohorts. According to a later analysis, parvovirus B19, influenza, CMV and Epstein-Barr virus appeared linked to several top co-occurrence clusters.

Library construction relied on the immunoSEQ multiplex PCR assay. A mixture of 60 forward primers for TCR Vbeta segments and 13 reverse primers for TCR Jbeta segments was used in the multiplex PCR. The CDR3 region of rearranged TCR beta genes was amplified from genomic DNA with a multiplex PCR assay. The amplified TCR beta libraries were sequenced on the Illumina HiSeq System as 87-base-pair reads. The study's processing was this. Across the roughly 670 repertoires, a later analysis counted some 80 million unique TCR beta chains, approximately 10 million of which were shared by at least two donors. Raw reads were error-corrected and collapsed into unique sequences by a nearest-neighbor algorithm in which closely related sequences were merged to remove PCR and sequencing errors. Alignment of CDR3 sequences to IMGT reference sequences was used to assign V, D and J gene segments. Each retained sequence needed at least a six-nucleotide match to both a V gene segment and a J gene segment. A rearrangement was called productive if the CDR3 had no stop codons and remained in frame with V and J, and every other rearrangement was called non-productive. CDR3 was defined according to IMGT convention as the region running from the second conserved V-encoded cysteine to the conserved J-encoded phenylalanine. In an earlier analysis of 587 of the donors, sequences lacking an unambiguous match to a single V gene segment were excluded. An earlier analysis of a few hundred of the donors classified V segments as functional when productive rearrangements were above 56.7% and as segregating when the standard deviation between donors was above 5%. A statistical classification framework was built for diagnosing cytomegalovirus status from the catalog of TCR beta chain sequences. A later analysis assigned V and J genes by comparing TCR nucleotide sequences with IMGT/GENE-DB human TR gene sequences. Using the TCRdist pipeline, a later analysis assigned CDR3 sequences along with most-parsimonious VDJ recombination scenarios. In a later analysis, each TCR beta chain was defined by its CDR3 amino acid sequence together with its V-gene family, and reads without a unique V-gene family were excluded. As a way to deal with suspected cross-contamination and a sequencing artifact, a later analysis dropped roughly 600 nucleotide sequences that were highly shared and had low generation probability. In a later analysis, a clonal expansion index was calculated for each public chain from normalized within-repertoire ranks of inferred template counts. A later analysis computed generation probabilities with a VDJ recombination model fitted to out-of-frame rearrangements, and checked the results against IGoR. In a later analysis, hypergeometric tests were used to score TCR-TCR, TCR-HLA and TCR-CMV co-occurrence, with a repertoire-size bias correction applied to TCR pairs. To estimate false discovery rates, a later analysis permuted the HLA or CMV assignments 20 times. In a later analysis, co-occurring TCRs were grouped using DBSCAN, with TCRdist sequence similarity added in when clustering inside HLA-allele-positive subsets. For co-occurrence clustering, repertoires with fewer than 30,000 or more than 120,000 public chains were excluded, along with roughly 5 repertoires with anomalous nucleotide sharing. The clones in this table, taken by TCRdb from immuneACCESS, are in-frame only. Not every clone is retained; where verified, under half of the shortfall comes from an unresolved V gene, and the cause of the rest is unknown. V, J and clone size reflect that table, while D and trimming were determined from the DNA. The sample records approximately 200,000 clones, 60% to 85% of which are singletons. Jointly, the top ten make up around 1.4% of the sample.

The receptor comes from a girl aged 10 to 17 in good health and CMV-seropositive. Rearrangement joined TRBV7-2 to TRBJ2-7, with 11 middle bases fitting TRBD2. Sequenced sample: PBMCs. Here the CDR3 is given as CASSLDNSGGAYEQYF. The DNA sequence is given as TGTGCCAGCAGCTTAGATAATAGCGGGGGGGCCTACGAGCAGTACTTC.